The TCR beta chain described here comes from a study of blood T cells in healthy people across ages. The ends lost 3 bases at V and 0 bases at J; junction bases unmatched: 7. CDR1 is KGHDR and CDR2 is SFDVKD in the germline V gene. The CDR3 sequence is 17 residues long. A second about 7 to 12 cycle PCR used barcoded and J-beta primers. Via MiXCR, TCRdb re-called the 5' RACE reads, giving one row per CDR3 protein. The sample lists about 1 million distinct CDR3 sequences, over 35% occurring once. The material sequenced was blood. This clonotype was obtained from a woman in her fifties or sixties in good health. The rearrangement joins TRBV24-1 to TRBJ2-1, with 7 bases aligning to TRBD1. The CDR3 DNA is TGTGCCACCAGTGATGAAGGGGGCAAAAGCTCCTACAATGAGCAGTTCTTC. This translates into CATSDEGGKSSYNEQFF.